This T cell receptor (beta chain) stems from a study of cytomegalovirus exposure and HLA in healthy donors (dated by TCRdb to 2016 to 2017). The study in broad terms: An earlier analysis of 550 to 700 of the donors reported about 250 Gb of sequence data and 100 million to 130 million unique TCR beta sequences from some 180 million T cells. Roughly 290 gigabases of sequencing data and 70 million to 100 million unique TCR sequences made up an early release that covered under 750 HLA-typed donors. Among the approximately 400 genotyped donors, around 79% belonged to the genetic ancestry cluster associated with self-reported Caucasian donors. The study aimed to test whether cataloging public T cell receptors could reveal signatures of past pathogen exposure. Using immunosequencing, the study profiled T cell repertoires from fewer than 850 subjects and related those repertoires to cytomegalovirus serostatus. Besides the first cohort of 500 to 700 subjects, a separate validation cohort made up of 120 different subjects was used. To predict cytomegalovirus infection status, the study brought together high-throughput TCR immunosequencing, statistical association of individual TCRs with disease status, and machine learning. In a later analysis, previously published TCR beta repertoires from 500 to 750 donors were re-analyzed and high-resolution HLA genotyping was added so that TCR occurrence patterns could be studied. Rather than drawing on any new phenotypic data, the later analysis identified candidate immune exposures from TCR beta sequences and the way those sequences occurred across donors. In an earlier analysis of more than 550 of the donors, high-throughput TCR beta sequencing was used to judge whether each TCR beta V gene segment behaved as functional or pseudogenic. Alongside the repertoire data, information on donor age, sex, ethnicity and CMV serostatus was compiled. A later genetic analysis took genome-wide SNP genotypes for about 65% of the 666 donors and used that subset as a discovery cohort. Every discovery cohort repertoire had been produced on one sequencing platform. HLA typing included class I and class II loci at four-digit resolution. Typing coverage differed by locus: A, B, C, DRB1 and DQB1 were typed in roughly 629-630 donors, DQA1 in about 500, DPA1 in around 580, and DPB1 in 450 to 490. About five DR-DQ haplotypes were treated as single units for association and clustering because of strong linkage in the cohort. Among 398 genotyped donors of the cohort, an average of about 240,000 unique TCR beta nucleotide sequences were sequenced per donor, 15% to 20% of them non-productive.

Remarks on this clone: What antigen it recognizes has not been identified.

The junction shows trimming of 2 bases on V and 8 bases on J, plus 19 bases between the germline ends. Taken from cysteine to phenylalanine, the CDR3 has 15 residues. CDR3 DNA is the only sequence kept; it has 45 bases, read in frame from the first base. Taken from the germline V gene (reference sequence), the CDR1 and CDR2 loops are MNHEY and SMNVEV. Study-wide conclusions, independent of this receptor: Most TCR sequences were observed very rarely across donors, whereas some public TCRs were present in many individuals. A further reported finding was that TCR beta sequences accurately predicted the HLA-A and HLA-B alleles for most subjects in the first cohort. A cluster of highly shared sequence variants was judged likely to represent a technical artifact of the sequencing pipeline. Because counts were too low, around 18 rarely observed V segments, including chromosome 9 orphons, were left out of the earlier analysis of approximately 500 of the donors. According to a later genetic analysis, donors in an Asian-associated ancestry cluster had fewer N-insertions in productive TCRs than the approximately 670-donor mean. Compared with equally common non-associated chains, HLA-associated TCR beta chains in a later analysis were more clonally expanded and had lower generation probabilities. The only immune exposure information available for the cohort was CMV serostatus. Because HLA typing was missing for some donors at each locus, association tests included only the typed subset. When HLA alleles, especially DR and DQ, strongly co-occurred, TCR associations were difficult to assign to individual alleles. Broadly in line with IMGT annotations, most TCR beta V segments showed up in productive rearrangements about 90% or about 30% of the time in an earlier analysis of about 500 of the donors. In a later analysis, several top co-occurrence clusters were reported to appear linked to parvovirus B19, influenza, CMV and Epstein-Barr virus. Linkage disequilibrium might explain the correlated functional status among segregating V segments, but an unknown experimental factor could not be excluded. The classifier was reported to diagnose cytomegalovirus status with high specificity and sensitivity in both the original cohort and the validation cohort. A later analysis found that TCR association rates varied across HLA loci, with DRB1 alleles showing the most associated TCRs and HLA-C alleles the fewest. In a later analysis, around 17,000 TCR beta sequences were associated with specific HLA alleles at a false discovery rate of 0.05. In vitro tests confirmed that a few of the cytomegalovirus-associated TCR beta chains recognize cytomegalovirus antigens. In a later genetic analysis, a missense DCLRE1C variant was associated with V-gene and J-gene trimming of TCR beta chains, and the association was replicated in an independent cohort. In the study, approximately 150 TCR beta chains were listed as associated with cytomegalovirus. Some IMGT-functional V segments, including TRBV6-2 and TRBV6-3, could not be told apart with the 87-base-pair reads, so those segments were excluded. A later analysis found that most CMV-associated TCR beta chains appeared HLA-restricted, with HLA associations seemingly driven largely by CMV exposure. According to the authors, the approach could potentially be generalized to other disease states and immunological phenotypes. Sequencing depth was assumed to be roughly uniform across donors in the presence/absence analyses, though that assumption may not hold. The cohort was sequenced for TCR beta chains only, and without alpha or paired-chain data the features that could be detected were limited.

The cohort was made up of hundreds of healthy bone marrow donors. At the time of sampling, every cohort member was nominally healthy, though immune exposures that went unrecorded were likely present. The donor tested CMV seropositive, placing the donor among the 250 to 350 seropositive members of the cohort. Every donor gave a peripheral blood sample, and the peripheral blood mononuclear cells from that sample were used for TCR beta sequencing. The Qiagen DNeasy Blood Extraction Kit was used to extract genomic DNA from the blood cell samples. Library preparation was by the immunoSEQ multiplex PCR assay. For the multiplex PCR, a mixture combining 60 forward primers for TCR Vbeta segments and 13 reverse primers for TCR Jbeta segments was used. A multiplex PCR assay on genomic DNA amplified the CDR3 region of rearranged TCR beta genes. Amplified TCR beta libraries were sequenced as 87-base-pair reads on the Illumina HiSeq System. As for the authors' bioinformatics: In a later analysis, some 80 million unique TCR beta chains were counted across the 500 to 850 repertoires, and roughly 10 million of these chains were shared by at least two donors. To remove PCR and sequencing errors, raw reads were error-corrected and collapsed into unique sequences using a nearest-neighbor algorithm that merged closely related sequences. V, D and J gene segments were assigned by aligning CDR3 sequences to IMGT reference sequences. For a sequence to be retained, at least a six-nucleotide match to both a V gene segment and a J gene segment was required. Rearrangements were classified as productive when the CDR3 lacked stop codons and remained in frame with V and J, and all other rearrangements were classified as non-productive. CDR3 was defined by IMGT convention, running from the second conserved V-encoded cysteine to the conserved J-encoded phenylalanine. The earlier analysis of 500 to 750 of the donors excluded any sequence lacking an unambiguous match to a single V gene segment. An earlier analysis of several hundred of the donors called V segments functional above 56.7% productive rearrangements and segregating when the between-donor standard deviation exceeded 5%. A statistical classification framework was developed to diagnose cytomegalovirus status using the catalog of TCR beta chain sequences. In a later analysis, TCR nucleotide sequences were compared against IMGT/GENE-DB human TR gene sequences so that V and J genes could be assigned. The TCRdist pipeline was used in a later analysis to assign CDR3 sequences and most-parsimonious VDJ recombination scenarios. In a later analysis, each TCR beta chain was defined by its CDR3 amino acid sequence together with its V-gene family, and reads lacking a unique V-gene family were excluded. As a way to deal with suspected cross-contamination and a sequencing artifact, a later analysis dropped roughly 620 nucleotide sequences that were highly shared and had low generation probability. In a later analysis, a clonal expansion index for each public chain was calculated from normalized within-repertoire ranks of inferred template counts. Generation probabilities in a later analysis came from a VDJ recombination model fitted to out-of-frame rearrangements, and those results were checked against IGoR. In a later analysis, TCR-TCR, TCR-HLA and TCR-CMV co-occurrence was scored with hypergeometric tests, and a repertoire-size bias correction was applied to TCR pairs. In a later analysis, false discovery rates were estimated by permuting HLA or CMV assignments 20 times. A later analysis grouped co-occurring TCRs with DBSCAN, adding TCRdist sequence similarity when clustering within HLA-allele-positive subsets. Repertoires with fewer than 30,000 or more than 120,000 public chains were left out of co-occurrence clustering, as were about five repertoires with anomalous nucleotide sharing. TCRdb retrieved this table from immuneACCESS and kept in-frame rearrangements only. Not all clones are present; in checked studies, unresolved V genes account for under half, and no reason is known for the remainder. V and J calls plus clone size are reproduced from that table; the DNA served to infer D and trimming. The table for this sample shows about 200,000 clones. The ten largest clones add up to about 1% of the sample.

The chain joins TRBV27 to TRBJ2-7, and perhaps TRBD1 as D gene, on 6 matching bases. The receptor was isolated from a girl aged 2-15 years in good health and CMV-seropositive. Sequences were obtained from PBMCs. The DNA reads TGTGCCAGCAGTTTAGGGGACACCGTTTTTTCGAAGCAGTACTTC. This translates into CASSLGDTVFSKQYF.